Shown below are 24 T cell receptor beta chains from a single sample sequenced in a study of blood T cell repertoires in COVID-19. Assay: immunoSEQ multiplex PCR; the TCRdb copy retains only in-frame clones and omits some. This sample has about 62,000 clones, with roughly four fifths found just once. The sample taken for sequencing was peripheral blood. These receptors all stem from a woman aged 50 to 65 with active or convalescent COVID-19.

V usage is TRBV4-2 and J usage is TRBJ1-1; 7 bases match TRBD1. V lost 0 bases, J lost 5 bases, and 6 bases stayed unmatched. Germline assignment: CDR1 LGHNA and CDR2 YNFKEQ. The CDR3 loop spans 15 amino acids. The CDR3 DNA reads TGTGCCAGCAGCCAAGAGGGCAGGGGGTGGACTGAAGCTTTCTTT. Translating it yields CASSQEGRGWTEAFF.

The chain uses TRBV24-1 and TRBJ1-2, with 12 nucleotides matching TRBD1. This CDR3 region has 16 residues. Germline-derived CDR1 and CDR2 are KGHDR and SFDVKD. V trimming: 3 bases; J trimming: 6 bases; junction bases outside the gene matches: 7. The chain's CDR3 is CATSDPGTGGANGYTF. As DNA, the CDR3 is TGTGCCACCAGTGATCCGGGGACAGGGGGCGCAAATGGCTACACCTTC.

The DNA of the CDR3 is TGTGCCAGCAGTTACCCAGCGGGAAACACCGGGGAGCTGTTTTTT. Translated: CASSYPAGNTGELFF. The V gene is TRBV6-6, the J gene TRBJ2-2; 7 bases align to TRBD2. The CDR3 extends over 15 amino acids. The V and J ends lost 2 bases and 2 bases, in that order; junction bases with no gene match: 2. Germline CDR1 MNHNY, CDR2 SVGAGI (reference sequence).

The V call is TRBV9, the J call TRBJ2-5, with 11 bases fitting TRBD2. In germline, CDR1 is SGDLS, CDR2 YYNGEE. The CDR3 runs 16 residues. V shed 0 bases and J 0 bases; nucleotides not matched to a gene: 1. CDR3 nucleotides: TGTGCCAGCAGCGTAGGACTAGCGGGGTACCAAGAGACCCAGTACTTC. Translating gives CASSVGLAGYQETQYF.

J is TRBJ2-7 and V is TRBV12-3 or TRBV12-4, with D possibly TRBD2 on 5 matching bases. CDR3 length: 11 residues. Trimming took off 1 base at V and 7 bases at J, with 5 bases between the two ends. CDR3 coding DNA: TGTGCCAGCAGTTTAGGGAGGGAGCAGTACTTC. Amino acid sequence: CASSLGREQYF.

This clone appeared a single time. V is TRBV27 and J is TRBJ2-1, with a weak D call TRBD2 (6 bases). CDR3 length equals 19 residues. Per germline, CDR1 MNHEY and CDR2 SMNVEV (reference sequence). Trimming stripped 2 bases from V and 5 bases from J, with 25 bases between. The CDR3 region is CASSLGPYGGGPANNEQFF. The CDR3 DNA is TGTGCCAGCAGTTTAGGCCCGTACGGAGGAGGGCCAGCGAACAATGAGCAGTTCTTC.

This clone was counted a single time. This sequence joins TRBV12-3 or TRBV12-4 and TRBJ1-1; the D gene is possibly TRBD1 (6 bases). CDR3 size: 13 residues. V gave up 4 bases and J gave up 4 bases, with 10 bases separating them. The CDR3 is CASSSTGITEAFF. CDR3 in DNA: TGTGCCAGCAGTTCAACAGGGATCACTGAAGCTTTCTTT.

This clone is medium-sized. This rearrangement joins TRBV27 to TRBJ2-5; 13 nucleotides match TRBD2. There are 16 residues in the CDR3. The V gene's germline CDR1 is MNHEY and CDR2 SMNVEV (reference sequence). V lost 5 bases, J lost 5 bases, and 8 bases stayed unmatched. The DNA for the CDR3 is TGTGCCAGCAGTCAATGGACTAGCGGGAGCGGGGAGACCCAGTACTTC. Amino acid sequence: CASSQWTSGSGETQYF.

This clone has a single count. V and J are TRBV7-2 and TRBJ2-7; TRBD2 matches at 11 bases. V gave up 5 bases and J gave up 1 base; unmatched junction bases: 7. CDR1 is SGHTA and CDR2 is FQGNSA in the germline V gene. The CDR3 is 16 amino acids. The CDR3 loop is CASSAWGLADSYEQYF. The CDR3 coding sequence is TGTGCCAGCAGCGCTTGGGGACTAGCGGATTCCTACGAGCAGTACTTC. Filled out from reference TRBV7-2 and TRBJ2-7, the complete variable domain reads GAGVSQSPSNKVTEKGKDVELRCDPISGHTALYWYRQSLGQGLEFLIYFQGNSAPDKSGLPSDRFSAERTGGSVSTLTIQRTQQEDSAVYLCASSAWGLADSYEQYFGPGTRLTVT.

The sample holds one count of this clone. The chain carries TRBV30 and TRBJ1-5; TRBD1 is a possible D gene (5 bases). The V gene lost 3 bases and the J gene lost 2 bases, with 17 bases spanning the gap. Germline CDR1 GTSNPN, CDR2 SVGIG (reference sequence). This CDR3 is 16 amino acids long. The CDR3 nucleotides are TGTGCCTGGAGCGATCGAGTAGGGGCCCGCAATCAGCCCCAGCATTTT. Protein product: CAWSDRVGARNQPQHF. The whole variable domain, remainder taken from reference TRBV30 and TRBJ1-5, is SQTIHQWPATLVQPVGSPLSLECTVEGTSNPNLYWYRQAAGRGLQLLFYSVGIGQISSEVPQNLSASRPQDRQFILSSKKLLLSDSGFYLCAWSDRVGARNQPQHFGDGTRLSIL.

The V gene is TRBV7-2, the J gene TRBJ1-2, with 7 bases fitting TRBD1. In germline, CDR1 is SGHTA, CDR2 FQGNSA. This CDR3 comprises 14 residues. V lost 6 bases, J lost 7 bases, and 11 bases stayed unmatched. Here the CDR3 reads CASSPLKGAFGYTF. The CDR3 nucleotides read TGTGCCAGCAGTCCCTTGAAGGGGGCGTTTGGCTACACCTTC.

The chain couples TRBV6-6 to TRBJ2-7; no firm D call. The CDR3 is made up of 13 amino acids. The V gene's germline CDR1 is MNHNY and CDR2 SVGAGI (reference sequence). Trimming pared 3 bases from V and 2 bases from J, leaving 8 bases between. The CDR3 is CASSYGSPYEQYF. The DNA for the CDR3 is TGTGCCAGCAGTTATGGCAGTCCCTACGAGCAGTACTTC.

This chain connects TRBV30 to TRBJ1-5; 9 bases line up with TRBD1. From germline, CDR1 is GTSNPN and CDR2 SVGIG (reference sequence). The CDR3 runs 15 residues. With V trimmed by 3 bases and J by 4 bases, 7 bases remained unmatched. CDR3 bases: TGTGCCTGGAGCGTGTCGGGACAGGGTAATCAGCCCCAGCATTTT. Amino acids: CAWSVSGQGNQPQHF.

The CDR3 region has the DNA TGTGCGTGCGGCCGGGCGGGAGGGTACAATGAGCAGTTCTTC. This translates into CACGRAGGYNEQFF. The chain is built from TRBV7-2 and TRBJ2-1; TRBD2 aligns across 9 bases. Germline CDR1 is SGHTA and CDR2 is FQGNSA. This CDR3 has 14 amino acids.

The rearrangement links TRBV6-5 to TRBJ2-5, with a weak D call TRBD2 (6 bases). The germline V gene has CDR1 MNHEY and CDR2 SVGAGI. This CDR3 spans 14 amino acids. Trimming removed 8 bases from V and 1 base from J, with 14 bases in between. CDR3 protein: CASLEGWGQETQYF. DNA of the CDR3: TGTGCCAGCTTGGAGGGCTGGGGCCAAGAGACCCAGTACTTC.

This chain's CDR3 is CATRGTNTEAFF. DNA for the CDR3: TGTGCCACCCGGGGTACCAACACTGAAGCTTTCTTT. The gene calls are TRBV10-3 and TRBJ1-1; unclear D gene. Trimming shortened V by 10 bases and J by 2 bases, and 11 bases separated the two germline ends. This CDR3 has 12 residues. Germline V gene lookup returns CDR1 ENHRY and CDR2 SYGVKD.

This sequence joins TRBV5-1 and TRBJ2-3; 11 nucleotides match TRBD1. The germline CDR1 and CDR2 sequences are SGHRS and YFSETQ. Losses at the gene ends were 2 bases for V and 4 bases for J; bases not matched to a gene: 3. CDR3 length: 15 residues. In DNA form, the CDR3 reads TGCGCCAGCAGCTTACCGGGACAGGGGGCAGATACGCAGTATTTT. Translated: CASSLPGQGADTQYF.

The V gene is TRBV18, the J gene TRBJ1-2, with no clear D. The CDR3 length is 13 residues. The germline V and J ends were trimmed by 2 bases and 2 bases, with 6 bases remaining between them. The germline gives CDR1 KGHSH, CDR2 LQKENI. Here the CDR3 DNA reads TGTGCCAGCTCACCAAACAAAAACTATGGCTACACCTTC. Translating gives CASSPNKNYGYTF.

The sample holds many counts of this clone. The chain carries TRBV4-1 and TRBJ2-3; D perhaps matches TRBD2 (5 bases). CDR1 and CDR2 from the germline V gene are MGHRA and YSYEKL. CDR3 length: 16 amino acids. Trimming left V 3 bases short and J 0 bases short, with 13 bases between. Here the CDR3 reads CASSQMDLFSTDTQYF. DNA of the CDR3: TGCGCCAGCAGCCAGATGGACTTGTTTAGCACAGATACGCAGTATTTT.

The J gene is TRBJ1-2, the V gene TRBV29-1; D is undetermined. The CDR3 length is 12 residues. CDR1 SQVTM and CDR2 ANQGSEA come from the germline V gene. Trimming removed 4 bases from V and 4 bases from J, with 10 bases in between. This chain's CDR3 is CSVVEQPYGYTF. The CDR3 coding sequence is TGCAGCGTTGTAGAACAGCCCTATGGCTACACCTTC.

This clone was recorded a few times. V and J are TRBV19 and TRBJ2-1; 8 bases align to TRBD2. CDR3 length equals 18 residues. V trimming: 5 bases; J trimming: 2 bases; junction bases outside the gene matches: 14. Germline-derived CDR1 and CDR2 are LNHDA and SQIVND (reference sequence). The CDR3, as DNA: TGTGCCAGTAGTCCCCGCGCGCGGGAGGTCGTCCCCTACAATGAGCAGTTCTTC. Translated, it gives CASSPRAREVVPYNEQFF.

The rearrangement joins TRBV4-1 to TRBJ2-1; D perhaps matches TRBD2 (6 bases). The length of the CDR3 is 15 residues. Trimming took 1 base from V and 2 from J, leaving 9 bases between them. CDR1 is MGHRA, CDR2 YSYEKL, per germline. CDR3 protein: CASSQVEGAYNEQFF. The CDR3 DNA is TGCGCCAGCAGCCAAGTGGAGGGCGCCTACAATGAGCAGTTCTTC.

The V and J genes are TRBV2 and TRBJ2-7; 7 bases map to TRBD2. CDR1 and CDR2 from the germline V gene are SNHLY and FYNNEI. The length of the CDR3 is 14 residues. V dropped 5 bases and J dropped 3; count of bases not matched to a gene: 7. CDR3 bases: TGTGCCAGCAGTACCGGACTAGAGGGCTACGAGCAGTACTTC. This codes for CASSTGLEGYEQYF. The full variable domain, completed using reference TRBV2 and TRBJ2-7, is EPEVTQTPSHQVTQMGQEVILRCVPISNHLYFYWYRQILGQKVEFLVSFYNNEISEKSEIFDDQFSVERPDGSNFTLKIRSTKLEDSAMYFCASSTGLEGYEQYFGPGTRLTVT.

This clone has a single count. This chain connects TRBV4-2 to TRBJ2-5; 14 bases agree with TRBD2. The V segment lost 4 bases and the J segment 5 bases; nucleotides outside the gene matches: 6. Germline V gene lookup returns CDR1 LGHNA and CDR2 YNFKEQ. The CDR3 is made up of 16 amino acids. In DNA form, the CDR3 reads TGTGCCAGCAGCCTTGGGACTAGCGGGAGAGGGGAGACCCAGTACTTC. Translating gives CASSLGTSGRGETQYF.